What follows is one T cell receptor (beta chain) and its context. The source of the sample is a study of PD-L1 blockade in urothelial cancer. Study as a whole: Dosed intravenously at 1,200 mg every 3 weeks, atezolizumab was initiated by patients around 2014.

Here immunoSEQ multiplex PCR was the method, and the copy in TCRdb shows in-frame clones only, minus some. The sample contains 71,000 or so clones, 85% to 90% of which appear only once. CDR3 length: 15 residues. Trimming pared 4 bases from V and 9 bases from J, leaving 19 bases between. Germline assignment: CDR1 SGDLS and CDR2 YYNGEE. The gene calls are TRBV9 and TRBJ2-2; D may be TRBD2 (6 bases). Specimen: PBMCs, collected around atezolizumab (anti-PD-L1) treatment. This sequence originates from a man aged 55 to 70 with urothelial cancer. CDR3 DNA sequence: TGTGCCAGCAGCCACTACGGAGCGGGCGGCAGGGAGCTGTTTTTT. Its translation: CASSHYGAGGRELFF.